The 26 T cell receptor beta chains reported below all come from one sample, sequenced in a study of T cell repertoires in cytomegalovirus infection. TCRdb re-analysed the reads in MiXCR, keeping a single row per CDR3 protein. The table records some 200,000 distinct CDR3 sequences, under 25% of them present only once. The specimen was PBMCs. Receptors were obtained from a human donor in good health (CMV status not recorded). Some clones in this sample may be carry-over from other donors' samples.

This clonotype came up a few times. V is TRBV7-6 and J is TRBJ1-4; D is unresolved. Germline loops: CDR1 SGHVS, CDR2 FNYEAQ. V lost 5 bases and J lost 3, with 13 bases in between. This CDR3 comprises 15 residues. The CDR3 sequence is CASSPRRAANEKLFF. As DNA, the CDR3 is TGTGCCAGCAGCCCCCGGAGAGCAGCTAATGAAAAACTGTTTTTT.

The table lists this clonotype with a few counts. The V and J genes are TRBV6-5 and TRBJ2-7, with no clear D. This CDR3 is built from 16 residues. V was cut by 1 base and J by 2 bases, with 15 bases left in between. Germline CDR1 and CDR2: MNHEY and SVGAGI. In DNA form, the CDR3 reads TGTGCCAGCAGTTACTTCCGACCCGCCCAGACCTACGAGCAGTACTTC. Amino acids: CASSYFRPAQTYEQYF.

Concerning this clonotype itself: The junction departs from the called germline gene at one end, perhaps through a read error. The chain links TRBV4-3 to TRBJ2-5; a weak D match, TRBD2 (5 bases). Germline lookup yields CDR1 LGHNA and CDR2 YSLEER. The CDR3 is 16 amino acids. CDR3 nucleotide sequence: TGCGCCAGTAGCCAAGATAGGGCCACCGCGGGAGAGACCCAGTACTTC. This translates into CASSQDRATAGETQYF.

Ten or more counts support this clonotype. The chain recombines TRBV7-2 with TRBJ2-7; TRBD2 matches at 8 bases. The CDR3 length is 16 residues. Germline V gives CDR1 SGHTA, CDR2 FQGNSA. V shed 7 bases and J 2 bases; nucleotides not matched to a gene: 13. The CDR3 spells CASNFQVGTRPYEQYF. The CDR3 bases are TGTGCCAGCAACTTTCAAGTTGGGACTAGGCCCTACGAGCAGTACTTC.

In its sample, this clonotype was seen a few times. The chain joins TRBV4-1 to TRBJ1-6; tentative D call: TRBD1 (6 bases). The germline V gene encodes CDR1 MGHRA and CDR2 YSYEKL. V lost 4 bases and J 5 bases, leaving 12 bases between the germline ends. This CDR3 comprises 15 residues. Here the CDR3 reads CASSRRTEDNSPLHF. The CDR3 DNA reads as TGCGCCAGCAGCCGGAGGACAGAAGATAATTCACCCCTCCACTTT.

Ten or more counts support this clonotype. This chain joins TRBV11-3 and TRBJ2-3; D assignment may be TRBD1 or TRBD2 (7 bases each). V was clipped by 3 bases and J by 7 bases, with 14 bases between them. CDR1 and CDR2 (germline): SGHNT, YENEEA. The CDR3 sequence is 14 residues long. The CDR3 DNA sequence: TGTGCCAGCAGCTTCCTACAGGGGACTAATACGCAGTATTTT. As protein: CASSFLQGTNTQYF.

This clonotype came up many times. The chain employs TRBV7-2 and TRBJ2-2; 10 bases map to TRBD2. This CDR3 is 16 amino acids long. CDR1 is SGHTA and CDR2 is FQGNSA in the germline V gene. V lost 5 bases, J lost 8 bases, and 11 bases stayed unmatched. The CDR3 loop is CASSPWELAGVGELFF. DNA of the CDR3: TGTGCCAGCAGCCCCTGGGAGCTAGCGGGAGTGGGGGAGCTGTTTTTT.

This clonotype has only a few counts. The rearrangement uses TRBV29-1 and TRBJ1-5; 7 bases align to TRBD1. The CDR3 is 13 amino acids. The germline V gene encodes CDR1 SQVTM and CDR2 ANQGSEA. Losses at the gene ends were 3 bases for V and 6 bases for J; bases not matched to a gene: 5. Written as DNA, the CDR3 is TGCAGCGTTGATACAGGGGTGGGTCAGCCCCAGCATTTT. As protein: CSVDTGVGQPQHF.

With respect to this clonotype: Sequence at one end of the junction differs from germline and may be a read error. The DNA for the CDR3 is TGTACCAGTAGTATAGCCACCGGAACAGACTACGAGCAGTACTTC. Protein: CTSSIATGTDYEQYF. The rearrangement uses TRBV19 and TRBJ2-7, with no clear D. CDR3 length equals 15 residues. Germline lookup yields CDR1 LNHDA and CDR2 SQIVND (reference sequence). Full variable domain (remainder filled in from reference TRBV19 and TRBJ2-7): DGGITQSPKYLFRKEGQNVTLSCEQNLNHDAMYWYRQDPGQGLRLIYYSQIVNDFQKGDIAEGYSVSREKKESFPLTVTSAQKNPTAFYLCTSSIATGTDYEQYFGPGTRLTVT.

The V gene is TRBV10-3, the J gene TRBJ1-6; 10 positions agree with TRBD1. With V trimmed by 6 bases and J by 7 bases, 6 bases remained unmatched. This CDR3 has 15 amino acids. Per germline, CDR1 ENHRY and CDR2 SYGVKD. Written as DNA, the CDR3 is TGTGCCATCAGGAACGACAGGGGGCAGAATTCACCCCTCCACTTT. It specifies CAIRNDRGQNSPLHF.

In nucleotides, the CDR3 is TGTGCCAGCAGCTTTTACGGTGGGCGGATCACTGAAGCTTTCTTT. Encoded protein: CASSFYGGRITEAFF. This chain joins TRBV7-2 and TRBJ1-1, with D unresolved. Per germline, CDR1 SGHTA and CDR2 FQGNSA. Trimming took off 3 bases at V and 4 bases at J, with 15 bases between the two ends. This CDR3 has 15 amino acids.

There are many counts of this clonotype. This sequence joins TRBV6-1 and TRBJ1-1; 10 positions match TRBD1. The germline gives CDR1 MNHNS, CDR2 SASEGT. J was trimmed by 1 base and V by 4 bases; bases with no gene match: 15. The CDR3 consists of 19 residues. Here the CDR3 reads CASSVTGTGAYRPNTEAFF. The CDR3 DNA reads TGTGCCAGCAGTGTTACCGGGACAGGGGCGTACAGACCGAACACTGAAGCTTTCTTT.

This clonotype was observed a few times. The V and J genes are TRBV7-9 and TRBJ2-1; D ambiguous. Germline V CDR1 and CDR2: SEHNR, FQNEAQ (reference sequence). This CDR3 is 12 amino acids long. Trimming pared 2 bases from V and 15 bases from J, leaving 14 bases between. The CDR3: CASSLNGAKPFF. CDR3 nucleotide sequence: TGTGCCAGCAGCTTAAATGGTGCCAAGCCGTTCTTC.

This chain uses TRBV11-2 with TRBJ2-5; TRBD1 aligns across 9 bases. The CDR3 runs to 15 residues. V lost 5 bases, J lost 5 bases, and 9 bases stayed unmatched. The germline CDR1 and CDR2 sequences are SGHAT and FQNNGV. The CDR3 reads CASSRDRDVVETQYF. CDR3 DNA sequence: TGTGCCAGCAGCCGGGACAGGGACGTGGTGGAGACCCAGTACTTC. The full variable domain, in which reference TRBV11-2 and TRBJ2-5 provide the parts outside the CDR3, is EAGVAQSPRYKIIEKRQSVAFWCNPISGHATLYWYQQILGQGPKLLIQFQNNGVVDDSQLPKDRFSAERLKGVDSTLKIQPAKLEDSAVYLCASSRDRDVVETQYFGPGTRLLVL.

The table lists this clonotype with a few counts. This chain connects TRBV28 to TRBJ2-1, with 9 bases identical to TRBD2. Trimming cost V 4 bases and J 1 base; bases outside gene matches: 5. Germline CDR1 reads MDHEN; CDR2 reads SYDVKM. The length of the CDR3 is 16 residues. CDR3 region: CASSSGAGGSYNEQFF. The CDR3 nucleotides are TGTGCCAGCAGTTCCGGGGCGGGAGGGTCCTACAATGAGCAGTTCTTC.

The chain uses TRBV5-1 and TRBJ2-5, with D perhaps matching TRBD1 (5 bases). Germline-derived CDR1 and CDR2 are SGHRS and YFSETQ. CDR3 length: 12 residues. The ends were cut back, 4 bases at V and 6 bases at J, with 10 bases in the middle. CDR3 amino acids: CASSDPGQTQYF. CDR3 in DNA: TGCGCCAGCAGCGATCCAGGGCAGACCCAGTACTTC.

This clonotype was detected a few times. The chain joins TRBV19 to TRBJ2-2; D might be TRBD1 or TRBD2, each matching 6 bases. V lost 5 bases to trimming and J lost 2 bases, with 15 bases between them. This CDR3 is 16 amino acids long. Germline V gives CDR1 LNHDA, CDR2 SQIVND (reference sequence). The CDR3 spells CASSPVGGSNTGELFF. The DNA of the CDR3 is TGTGCCAGTAGTCCAGTCGGGGGCTCAAACACCGGGGAGCTGTTTTTT.

In its sample, this clonotype was seen a few times. The chain links TRBV6-5 to TRBJ1-3; D possibly corresponds to TRBD1 (5 bases). The CDR3 contains 15 residues. Trimming removed 5 bases at V and 7 bases at J, with 18 bases between. From germline, CDR1 is MNHEY and CDR2 SVGAGI. Here the CDR3 DNA reads TGTGCCAGCAGTCGAGAGGACGCGGGGGGTAACACCATATATTTT. Amino acids: CASSREDAGGNTIYF.

This clonotype was counted at least ten times. The rearrangement uses TRBV7-8 and TRBJ1-1; D is unclear. This CDR3 is built from 14 residues. V lost 7 bases and J 4 bases, leaving 16 bases between the germline ends. The germline V gene has CDR1 SGHVS and CDR2 FQNEAQ. CDR3 sequence: CASIFDVRATEAFF. CDR3 coding DNA: TGTGCCAGCATCTTCGACGTTAGGGCCACTGAAGCTTTCTTT.

Concerning this clonotype itself: Being one base from a much bigger clone, this may be a read error. V and J are TRBV7-3 and TRBJ2-7, with 7 bases fitting TRBD2. After removal of 1 base from V and 4 bases from J, the junction contained 7 bases not matched to a gene. CDR1 and CDR2 from the germline V gene are SGHTA and FQGTGA. The CDR3 runs 15 residues. This CDR3 is CASSLREGTSYEQYF. CDR3 nucleotides: TGTGCCAGCAGCTTAAGGGAGGGGACCTCTTACGAGCAGTACTTC.

The chain is built from TRBV10-3 and TRBJ2-7; 7 nucleotides agree with TRBD1. CDR1 is ENHRY and CDR2 is SYGVKD in the germline V gene. The CDR3 has 15 amino acids. J was trimmed by 2 bases and V by 2 bases; bases with no gene match: 6. The CDR3 coding sequence is TGTGCCATCAGTGAGCCGGGACAGCCGACCTACGAGCAGTACTTC. Translation: CAISEPGQPTYEQYF.

Comment on this clonotype: Since a much larger clone is just one base distant, this may be a read error. CDR3 in DNA: TGTGCCAGCATCTTAGGACAGGCTATATTTACTGAAGCTTTCTTT. It specifies CASILGQAIFTEAFF. This chain joins TRBV7-8 and TRBJ1-1, with 7 bases aligning to TRBD1. CDR1 SGHVS and CDR2 FQNEAQ come from the germline V gene. The CDR3 runs to 15 residues.

This clonotype showed up just a few times. The chain combines TRBV12-3 or TRBV12-4 with TRBJ1-2; possible D gene TRBD1, 5 bases. The CDR3 loop spans 15 amino acids. The V gene lost 0 bases and the J gene lost 3 bases, with 11 bases spanning the gap. The CDR3 DNA reads TGTGCCAGCAGTTTAGCAGGGGCGCGGGACTATGGCTACACCTTC. Encoded protein: CASSLAGARDYGYTF.

This clonotype was observed many times. The chain couples TRBV7-3 to TRBJ2-2, with 7 nucleotides matching TRBD1. V lost 5 bases, J lost 0 bases, and 6 bases stayed unmatched. The CDR3 sequence is 16 residues long. CDR1 and CDR2 (germline): SGHTA, FQGTGA. CDR3 sequence (DNA): TGTGCCAGCAGCCCAGGGGGAGCGGCGAACACCGGGGAGCTGTTTTTT. Translating it yields CASSPGGAANTGELFF.

This clonotype was recorded a few times. This chain uses TRBV28 with TRBJ1-5; 12 positions match TRBD1. The germline V gene encodes CDR1 MDHEN and CDR2 SYDVKM. The ends lost 6 bases at V and 6 bases at J; junction bases unmatched: 12. CDR3 size: 17 residues. The CDR3 bases are TGTGCCAGCAGCGGGGACAGGGGGCGAACGGGCAGTCAGCCCCAGCATTTT. This sequence encodes CASSGDRGRTGSQPQHF.

This clonotype appeared many times. This chain links TRBV7-8 with TRBJ1-4; a possible D gene is TRBD1 (5 bases). The CDR3 covers 16 residues. Trimming took 3 bases from V and 5 from J, leaving 16 bases between them. The germline gives CDR1 SGHVS, CDR2 FQNEAQ. CDR3 DNA: TGTGCCAGCAGCTTCGCCGTGACAAGGGGCAATGAAAAACTGTTTTTT. Translated, it gives CASSFAVTRGNEKLFF.